Listed below are T cell receptor beta chains from one sample, sequenced in a study of blood T cell repertoires in COVID-19. The repertoire was sequenced with immunoSEQ multiplex PCR; TCRdb's copy has only in-frame clones and lacks some. The sample lists 250,000 to 400,000 clones, more than 70% occurring once. The sequencing sample was made of peripheral blood. These receptors were taken from a woman aged 25-40 years with COVID-19, enrolled during active disease. The CDR3 runs from the conserved cysteine through the conserved F or W. D genes are given only for firm matches. Some rows mark clone size as missing; the rest say once, few, many or name a class of expanded clone.

v_call,d_call,j_call,clone_size,cdr3_nt,cdr3_aa
TRBV18,.,TRBJ1-2,few,TGTGCCAGCTCACCGGGGCCAGCAGGCTATGGCTACACCTTC,CASSPGPAGYGYTF
TRBV6-1,.,TRBJ2-2,.,TGTGCCAGCAGTGAACAGCCAGGGGCGCTCACCGGGGAGCTGTTTTTT,CASSEQPGALTGELFF
TRBV4-2,TRBD1,TRBJ1-6,once,TGTGCCAGCAGCCAAGATGGGACAGGGTCCTTCAATTCACCCCTCCACTTT,CASSQDGTGSFNSPLHF
TRBV15,TRBD2,TRBJ2-7,.,TGTGCCACCAGCAGAGGCGGGGGGCGATTGAGCTACGAGCAGTACTTC,CATSRGGGRLSYEQYF
TRBV9,TRBD1,TRBJ1-6,.,TGTGCCAGCAGCGTAGATGAGGGGGCAAATTCACCCCTCCACTTT,CASSVDEGANSPLHF
TRBV2,TRBD1,TRBJ1-2,.,TGTGCCAGCAGTGGGACAGGCAAGACCTATGGCTACACCTTC,CASSGTGKTYGYTF
TRBV27,.,TRBJ1-5,.,TGTGCCAGCAGTCTAGGGGCCAATCAGCCCCAGCATTTT,CASSLGANQPQHF
TRBV4-1,.,TRBJ1-1,.,TGCGCCAGCAGTCGGACCGTTGGGGGGACTACTTTTAACACTGAAGCTTTCTTT,CASSRTVGGTTFNTEAFF
TRBV6-1,TRBD1,TRBJ2-5,.,TGTGCCAGCAGTGAGTCAGAGACAGGGGGAGAGACCCAGTACTTC,CASSESETGGETQYF
TRBV5-1,.,TRBJ1-1,.,TGCGCCAGCAGCTTGACAGGGTACACTGAAGCTTTCTTT,CASSLTGYTEAFF
TRBV15,.,TRBJ1-1,.,TGTGCCACCAGCAGAGAGAGAAACACTGAAGCTTTCTTT,CATSRERNTEAFF
TRBV7-6,TRBD2,TRBJ2-1,once,TGTGCCAGCAGCTTCCTACTAGCGGGGGACTTCTACAATGAGCAGTTCTTC,CASSFLLAGDFYNEQFF
TRBV4-3,.,TRBJ1-2,.,TGCGCCAGCAGCCAGCCGAACACCGCATATGGCTACACCTTC,CASSQPNTAYGYTF
TRBV28,.,TRBJ1-2,.,TGTGCCAGCGGGCGTGCAAACTATGGCTACACCTTC,CASGRANYGYTF
TRBV5-1,.,TRBJ2-7,.,TGCGCCAGCAGCTTGCCGCCTCGGGAGCAGTACTTC,CASSLPPREQYF
TRBV11-2,TRBD1,TRBJ1-4,.,TGTGCCAGCAGCTTATACAGGGGGCGAGAAAAACTGTTTTTT,CASSLYRGREKLFF
TRBV29-1,.,TRBJ2-3,.,TGCAGCGTAGGAGGGGGGGTTTACACAGATACGCAGTATTTT,CSVGGGVYTDTQYF
TRBV5-4,.,TRBJ1-2,.,TGTGCCAGCAGCTTGAATACGGGGAACTATGGCTACACCTTC,CASSLNTGNYGYTF
TRBV7-2,TRBD2,TRBJ2-3,.,TGTGCCAGCAGCTTTCAGCGGGGAAATGTGGTTACGCAGTATTTT,CASSFQRGNVVTQYF